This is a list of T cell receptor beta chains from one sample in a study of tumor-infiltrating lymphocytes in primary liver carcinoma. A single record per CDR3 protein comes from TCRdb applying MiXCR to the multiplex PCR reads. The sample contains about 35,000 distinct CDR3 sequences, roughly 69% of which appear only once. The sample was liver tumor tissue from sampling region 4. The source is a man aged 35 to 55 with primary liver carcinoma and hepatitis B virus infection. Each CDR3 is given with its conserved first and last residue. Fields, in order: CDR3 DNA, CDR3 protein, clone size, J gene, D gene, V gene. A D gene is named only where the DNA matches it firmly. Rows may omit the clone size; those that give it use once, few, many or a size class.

CDR3 DNA: TGTGCCAGCAGCCCCGGGATTAGCGGGTCCTACAACGAGCAGTTATTC
CDR3 protein: CASSPGISGSYNEQLF
clone size: -
J gene: TRBJ2-1
D gene: TRBD2
V gene: TRBV9

CDR3 DNA: TGTGCCAGCAGCTTCCGGGGCAGGGGTAGCGAGCAGTACTTC
CDR3 protein: CASSFRGRGSEQYF
clone size: -
J gene: TRBJ2-7
D gene: -
V gene: TRBV5-5

CDR3 DNA: TGCAGTGCTAGGACAGGGTACGGCTATGGCTACACCTTC
CDR3 protein: CSARTGYGYGYTF
clone size: -
J gene: TRBJ1-2
D gene: TRBD1
V gene: TRBV20-1

CDR3 DNA: TGTACCAGCAGCTTAGGCGTCTCGAACAGTGAGCAGTTATTC
CDR3 protein: CTSSLGVSNSEQLF
clone size: -
J gene: TRBJ2-1
D gene: -
V gene: TRBV11-3

CDR3 DNA: TGTGCCACCAGTGATGACGGGATCAATACGCAGTATTTT
CDR3 protein: CATSDDGINTQYF
clone size: many
J gene: TRBJ2-3
D gene: -
V gene: TRBV24-1

CDR3 DNA: TGTGCCAGCAGGACCGGGACAGGCGCCCGGGGAAATTCACCCCTCCACTTT
CDR3 protein: CASRTGTGARGNSPLHF
clone size: medium-sized
J gene: TRBJ1-6
D gene: TRBD1
V gene: TRBV6-6

CDR3 DNA: TGTAGCGTTGGACTAGCGGGAGGGCTCTACAATGAGCAGCTCTTC
CDR3 protein: CSVGLAGGLYNEQLF
clone size: -
J gene: TRBJ2-1
D gene: TRBD2
V gene: TRBV29-1

CDR3 DNA: TGTGCCACCAGTGATCCCCCGGACCAGGGGCAGCTCTTC
CDR3 protein: CATSDPPDQGQLF
clone size: -
J gene: TRBJ2-1
D gene: -
V gene: TRBV24-1

CDR3 DNA: TGTGTCAGCAGGGAGATACAGGGGGCTTGCACCGAAGCTTTCTTT
CDR3 protein: CVSREIQGACTEAFF
clone size: -
J gene: TRBJ1-1
D gene: TRBD1
V gene: TRBV13

CDR3 DNA: TGTGCCGGCAGCCAGCCAGGCAGGGAGCTGTTTTTT
CDR3 protein: CAGSQPGRELFF
clone size: -
J gene: TRBJ2-2
D gene: -
V gene: TRBV12-3/TRBV12-4

CDR3 DNA: TGTGCCACCAGCGGAAGGGGGTGGAACGAGAAGTACTTC
CDR3 protein: CATSGRGWNEKYF
clone size: few
J gene: TRBJ2-7
D gene: -
V gene: TRBV11-2

CDR3 DNA: TGTGTCAGCAGCTTAGGAGACACGGGTTGGGCTCAGCTCCAGCACTTT
CDR3 protein: CVSSLGDTGWAQLQHF
clone size: -
J gene: TRBJ1-5
D gene: -
V gene: TRBV11-2

CDR3 DNA: TGTGCCAGCAGCTCAACAATCGGGAGCTCCTACGAGCAGCACTTC
CDR3 protein: CASSSTIGSSYEQHF
clone size: -
J gene: TRBJ2-7
D gene: -
V gene: TRBV6-6

CDR3 DNA: TGTGCCGGCACCGGGGGACAACCGAACACTGAAGCTTTCTTT
CDR3 protein: CAGTGGQPNTEAFF
clone size: -
J gene: TRBJ1-1
D gene: -
V gene: TRBV28

CDR3 DNA: TGCAACACCGATACAGGGTATGTCGACGAGCAGTACTTC
CDR3 protein: CNTDTGYVDEQYF
clone size: -
J gene: TRBJ2-7
D gene: -
V gene: TRBV29-1

CDR3 DNA: TGTACCAGCAGTGTCACAGGGGGGCTCGGCGAAAACATTCAGTACTTC
CDR3 protein: CTSSVTGGLGENIQYF
clone size: -
J gene: TRBJ2-4
D gene: TRBD1
V gene: TRBV6-1

CDR3 DNA: TGTACCATCAGCTTACGATGGACAGGAGAAAACGAGCAGTACTTC
CDR3 protein: CTISLRWTGENEQYF
clone size: once
J gene: TRBJ2-7
D gene: TRBD1
V gene: TRBV11-2

CDR3 DNA: TGTGCCAGCAGCTTATTAGGGGCAGGGATTGAAGCTTTCTTT
CDR3 protein: CASSLLGAGIEAFF
clone size: -
J gene: TRBJ1-1
D gene: -
V gene: TRBV7-8

CDR3 DNA: TGTGCCAGCAGTGAAGGGACTAGCGGGAGCAATGAGCAGTTCTTC
CDR3 protein: CASSEGTSGSNEQFF
clone size: medium-sized
J gene: TRBJ2-1
D gene: TRBD2
V gene: TRBV6-1

CDR3 DNA: TGTGCAAGCAACCCCATGGGGGGAGGCTACCAAGAGACCCAGTACTTC
CDR3 protein: CASNPMGGGYQETQYF
clone size: -
J gene: TRBJ2-5
D gene: -
V gene: TRBV7-9

CDR3 DNA: TGTGCCTGGAGTGAGCCCCGGGTCTTAGACACAGATACGCAGTATTTT
CDR3 protein: CAWSEPRVLDTDTQYF
clone size: -
J gene: TRBJ2-3
D gene: -
V gene: TRBV30

CDR3 DNA: TGCGCCAACAGTGAGTCGACGGGGACAGGGAAAGAGATCCAGTACTTC
CDR3 protein: CANSESTGTGKEIQYF
clone size: -
J gene: TRBJ2-5
D gene: TRBD1
V gene: TRBV10-1

CDR3 DNA: TGTGCCAGCAGCATGGAGGGGGCCAGTGAGACCCAGTACTTC
CDR3 protein: CASSMEGASETQYF
clone size: -
J gene: TRBJ2-5
D gene: -
V gene: TRBV9

CDR3 DNA: TGTGCCAGCAGCCGCCGGTGGGCGGATCAAGAGACCCAGTACTTC
CDR3 protein: CASSRRWADQETQYF
clone size: many
J gene: TRBJ2-5
D gene: -
V gene: TRBV27

CDR3 DNA: TGTGCCAGCACCAATCCCGGGTGGGGGGAGACCCAGTACTTC
CDR3 protein: CASTNPGWGETQYF
clone size: once
J gene: TRBJ2-5
D gene: -
V gene: TRBV11-2

CDR3 DNA: TGTGTCAGCAGTACATACTGGGCCAAGGCCAAAAACATTCAGTACTTC
CDR3 protein: CVSSTYWAKAKNIQYF
clone size: -
J gene: TRBJ2-4
D gene: -
V gene: TRBV28

CDR3 DNA: TGTGCCGGCACCTCGGGACTAGCGGGATTATACAATGAGCAGTTCTTC
CDR3 protein: CAGTSGLAGLYNEQFF
clone size: -
J gene: TRBJ2-1
D gene: TRBD2
V gene: TRBV5-8

CDR3 DNA: TGTGCCAGCAGTTTGACTAGTTGGGGTGGCGAGCAGTACTTC
CDR3 protein: CASSLTSWGGEQYF
clone size: medium-sized
J gene: TRBJ2-7
D gene: -
V gene: TRBV6-5

CDR3 DNA: TGTGACAGCAGTCGAAGGTTGAACACTGAAGCTTTCTTT
CDR3 protein: CDSSRRLNTEAFF
clone size: -
J gene: TRBJ1-1
D gene: -
V gene: TRBV12-3/TRBV12-4

CDR3 DNA: TGCGCCAGCAGTCCTTCTTGGGGTACGATGAACACTGGAGCTTTCTTT
CDR3 protein: CASSPSWGTMNTGAFF
clone size: -
J gene: TRBJ1-1
D gene: -
V gene: TRBV5-1

CDR3 DNA: TGTGCCAGCAGCCGTGGGGAAAAACTGTTTTTT
CDR3 protein: CASSRGEKLFF
clone size: -
J gene: TRBJ1-4
D gene: -
V gene: TRBV11-1

CDR3 DNA: TGCAGTGTTGACGGAGGTACCCGCAACTATGTCTACACCTTC
CDR3 protein: CSVDGGTRNYVYTF
clone size: few
J gene: TRBJ1-2
D gene: -
V gene: TRBV29-1

CDR3 DNA: TGCGCCAGCAGACAAGAATTATGGCTATCGGCGAATCAGCCCCAGCGTTTT
CDR3 protein: CASRQELWLSANQPQRF
clone size: once
J gene: TRBJ1-5
D gene: -
V gene: TRBV4-1

CDR3 DNA: TGTGCCAACAGCCCATCAAGGGGCCAGAATGAGCAGTTCTTC
CDR3 protein: CANSPSRGQNEQFF
clone size: -
J gene: TRBJ2-1
D gene: -
V gene: TRBV7-3

CDR3 DNA: TGCAGCGTTGGGACTAGTGCGGCGAACATCGGGGAGCTGCTTTTT
CDR3 protein: CSVGTSAANIGELLF
clone size: -
J gene: TRBJ2-2
D gene: TRBD2
V gene: TRBV29-1

CDR3 DNA: TGTGCCAGCTGCCCTAGTGTTGGGGTTTCGAAAGGCTACACCTTC
CDR3 protein: CASCPSVGVSKGYTF
clone size: -
J gene: TRBJ1-2
D gene: -
V gene: TRBV7-9

CDR3 DNA: TGTGCCAGCAGCTCCACAGGAGAGACCCAGTACTTC
CDR3 protein: CASSSTGETQYF
clone size: -
J gene: TRBJ2-5
D gene: -
V gene: TRBV9

CDR3 DNA: TGCGCCAGCAGCTCGGCCGGGGCTAGCGGGGCCCTACAAGAGAGCCAGTACTTC
CDR3 protein: CASSSAGASGALQESQYF
clone size: -
J gene: TRBJ2-5
D gene: TRBD2
V gene: TRBV5-1

CDR3 DNA: TGTGCCAGCAGGGCCTTTCAGGGCAGGGGCCGTTCTGGGACTAACGTCCTGACTTTC
CDR3 protein: CASRAFQGRGRSGTNVLTF
clone size: few
J gene: TRBJ2-6
D gene: -
V gene: TRBV6-1

CDR3 DNA: TGCAGCGTTGACATGGGCTGGAGGGCCAGCGGTGAGCAGTTCTTC
CDR3 protein: CSVDMGWRASGEQFF
clone size: -
J gene: TRBJ2-1
D gene: -
V gene: TRBV29-1

CDR3 DNA: TGTGCCAGCAGCTTCGGACAGACCTTGGGGATTGAAGTGTTCTTT
CDR3 protein: CASSFGQTLGIEVFF
clone size: -
J gene: TRBJ1-1
D gene: -
V gene: TRBV11-1

CDR3 DNA: TGCAGCGTAGGGGACATTCGGGCAGATACGCAGTATTTT
CDR3 protein: CSVGDIRADTQYF
clone size: many
J gene: TRBJ2-3
D gene: -
V gene: TRBV29-1

CDR3 DNA: TGTGCCAGCAGTTACATGACCCCCAATCAGCCCCAGCATTTT
CDR3 protein: CASSYMTPNQPQHF
clone size: medium-sized
J gene: TRBJ1-5
D gene: -
V gene: TRBV6-2/TRBV6-3

CDR3 DNA: TGCAATACTTCTGGACAGGTACATTATGAGAAACTGCTTTTT
CDR3 protein: CNTSGQVHYEKLLF
clone size: -
J gene: TRBJ1-4
D gene: TRBD1
V gene: TRBV29-1

CDR3 DNA: TGCGCCAGCAGCTTGGCCATCACCTGTGGGGCCAACGTCCTGACTTTC
CDR3 protein: CASSLAITCGANVLTF
clone size: -
J gene: TRBJ2-6
D gene: -
V gene: TRBV5-1

CDR3 DNA: TGTGCCGCCAGTGAACTTCAAGGCCAGCAGTTCTTC
CDR3 protein: CAASELQGQQFF
clone size: -
J gene: TRBJ2-1
D gene: -
V gene: TRBV24-1